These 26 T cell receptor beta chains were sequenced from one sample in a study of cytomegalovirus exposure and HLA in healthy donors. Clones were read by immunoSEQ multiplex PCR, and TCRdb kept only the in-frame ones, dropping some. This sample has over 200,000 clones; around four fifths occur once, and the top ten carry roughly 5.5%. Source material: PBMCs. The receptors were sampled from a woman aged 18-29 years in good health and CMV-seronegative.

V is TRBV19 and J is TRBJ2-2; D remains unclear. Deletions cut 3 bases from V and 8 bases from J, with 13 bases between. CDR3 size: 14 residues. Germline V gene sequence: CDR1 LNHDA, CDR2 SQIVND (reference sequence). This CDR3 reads CASSMGYRNGELFF. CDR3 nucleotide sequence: TGTGCCAGTAGTATGGGGTATCGAAATGGGGAGCTGTTTTTT.

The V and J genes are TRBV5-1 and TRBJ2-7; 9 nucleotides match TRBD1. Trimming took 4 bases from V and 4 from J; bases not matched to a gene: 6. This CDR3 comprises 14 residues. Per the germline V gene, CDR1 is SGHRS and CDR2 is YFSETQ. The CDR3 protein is CASSPGTGSYEQYF. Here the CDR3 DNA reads TGCGCCAGCAGCCCCGGGACAGGGTCTTACGAGCAGTACTTC. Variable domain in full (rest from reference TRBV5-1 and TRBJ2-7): KAGVTQTPRYLIKTRGQQVTLSCSPISGHRSVSWYQQTPGQGLQFLFEYFSETQRNKGNFPGRFSGRQFSNSRSEMNVSTLELGDSALYLCASSPGTGSYEQYFGPGTRLTVT.

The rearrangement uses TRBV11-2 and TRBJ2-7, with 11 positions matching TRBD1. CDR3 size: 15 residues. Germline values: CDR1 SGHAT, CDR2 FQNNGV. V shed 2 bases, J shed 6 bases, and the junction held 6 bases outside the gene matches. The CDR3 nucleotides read TGTGCCAGCAGCTTAACCGGGACAGGGGGAGTCGAGCAGTACTTC. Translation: CASSLTGTGGVEQYF.

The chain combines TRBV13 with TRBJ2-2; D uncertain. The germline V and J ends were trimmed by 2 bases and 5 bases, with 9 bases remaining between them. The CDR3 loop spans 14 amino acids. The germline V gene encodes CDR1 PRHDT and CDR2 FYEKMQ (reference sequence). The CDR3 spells CASSLNPRTGELFF. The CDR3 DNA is TGTGCCAGCAGCTTAAATCCACGGACCGGGGAGCTGTTTTTT.

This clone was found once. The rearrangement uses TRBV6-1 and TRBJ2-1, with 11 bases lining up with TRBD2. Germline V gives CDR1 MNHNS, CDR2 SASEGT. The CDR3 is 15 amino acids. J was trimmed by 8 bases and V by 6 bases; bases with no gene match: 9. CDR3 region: CASSPTSGRGDEQFF. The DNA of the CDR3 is TGTGCCAGCAGCCCTACTAGCGGGAGAGGCGATGAGCAGTTCTTC.

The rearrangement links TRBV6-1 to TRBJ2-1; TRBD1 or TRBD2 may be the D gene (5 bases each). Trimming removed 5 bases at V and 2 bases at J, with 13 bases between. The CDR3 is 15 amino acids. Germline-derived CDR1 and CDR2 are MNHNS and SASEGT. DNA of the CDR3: TGTGCCAGCAGTAACCGGGACCAGCCCTACAATGAGCAGTTCTTC. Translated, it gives CASSNRDQPYNEQFF.

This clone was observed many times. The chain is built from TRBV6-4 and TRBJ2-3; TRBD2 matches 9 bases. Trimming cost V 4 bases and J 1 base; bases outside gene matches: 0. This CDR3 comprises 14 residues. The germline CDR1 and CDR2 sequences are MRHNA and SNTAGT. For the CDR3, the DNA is TGTGCCAGCAGTGCTAGCGGGGGCACAGATACGCAGTATTTT. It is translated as CASSASGGTDTQYF.

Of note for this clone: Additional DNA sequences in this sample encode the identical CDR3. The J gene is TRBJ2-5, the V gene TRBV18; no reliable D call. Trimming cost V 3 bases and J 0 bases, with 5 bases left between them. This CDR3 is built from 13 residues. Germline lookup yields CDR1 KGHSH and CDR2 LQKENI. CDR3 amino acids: CASSPQYQETQYF. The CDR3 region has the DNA TGTGCCAGCTCACCTCAGTACCAAGAGACCCAGTACTTC.

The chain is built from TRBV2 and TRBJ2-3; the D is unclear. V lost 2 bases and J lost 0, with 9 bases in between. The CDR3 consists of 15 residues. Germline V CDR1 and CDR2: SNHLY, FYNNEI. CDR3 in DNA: TGTGCCAGCAGTGAATGGCTCCCAAGCACAGATACGCAGTATTTT. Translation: CASSEWLPSTDTQYF.

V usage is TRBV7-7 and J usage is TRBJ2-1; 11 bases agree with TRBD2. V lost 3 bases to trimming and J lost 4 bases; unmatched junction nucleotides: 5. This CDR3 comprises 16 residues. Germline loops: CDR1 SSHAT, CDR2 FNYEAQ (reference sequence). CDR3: CASSFGLAGGYNEQFF. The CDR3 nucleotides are TGTGCCAGCAGCTTTGGACTAGCGGGTGGATACAATGAGCAGTTCTTC.

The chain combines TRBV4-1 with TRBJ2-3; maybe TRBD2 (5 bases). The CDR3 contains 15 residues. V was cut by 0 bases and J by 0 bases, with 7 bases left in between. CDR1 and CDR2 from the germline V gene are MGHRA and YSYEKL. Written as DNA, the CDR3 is TGCGCCAGCAGCCAAGATTGGACTAGCACAGATACGCAGTATTTT. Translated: CASSQDWTSTDTQYF.

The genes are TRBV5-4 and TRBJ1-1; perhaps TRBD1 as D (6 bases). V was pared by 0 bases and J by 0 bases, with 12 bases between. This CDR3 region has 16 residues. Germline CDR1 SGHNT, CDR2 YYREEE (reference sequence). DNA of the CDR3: TGTGCCAGCAGCTTGGCGCAGGGGAACGTGAACACTGAAGCTTTCTTT. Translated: CASSLAQGNVNTEAFF.

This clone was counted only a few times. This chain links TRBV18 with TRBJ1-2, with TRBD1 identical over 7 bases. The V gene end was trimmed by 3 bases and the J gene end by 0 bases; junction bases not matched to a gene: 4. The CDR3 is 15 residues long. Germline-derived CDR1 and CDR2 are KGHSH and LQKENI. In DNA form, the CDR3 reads TGTGCCAGCTCACCCGGACAGGAGGCTAACTATGGCTACACCTTC. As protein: CASSPGQEANYGYTF.

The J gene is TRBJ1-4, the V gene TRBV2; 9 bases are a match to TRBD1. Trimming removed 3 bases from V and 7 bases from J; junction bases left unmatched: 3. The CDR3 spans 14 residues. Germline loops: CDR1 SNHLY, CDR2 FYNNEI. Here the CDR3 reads CASSDGTGSEKLFF. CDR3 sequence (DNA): TGTGCCAGCAGTGACGGGACAGGGAGTGAAAAACTGTTTTTT.

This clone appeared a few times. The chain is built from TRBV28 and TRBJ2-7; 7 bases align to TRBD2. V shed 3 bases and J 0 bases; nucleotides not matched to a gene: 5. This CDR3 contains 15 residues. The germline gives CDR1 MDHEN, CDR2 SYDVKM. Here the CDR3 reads CASSFVASGSYEQYF. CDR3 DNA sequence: TGTGCCAGCAGTTTTGTAGCTAGCGGCTCCTACGAGCAGTACTTC.

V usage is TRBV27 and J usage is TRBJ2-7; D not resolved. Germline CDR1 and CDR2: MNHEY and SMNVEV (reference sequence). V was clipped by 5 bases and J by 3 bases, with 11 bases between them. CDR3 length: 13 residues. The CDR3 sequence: CASSHRLYYEQYF. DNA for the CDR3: TGTGCCAGCAGTCACAGACTGTACTACGAGCAGTACTTC.

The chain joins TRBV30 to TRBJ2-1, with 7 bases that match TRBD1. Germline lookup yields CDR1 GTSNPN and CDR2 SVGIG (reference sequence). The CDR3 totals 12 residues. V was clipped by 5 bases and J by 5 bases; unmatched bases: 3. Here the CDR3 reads CAWSDRNNEQFF. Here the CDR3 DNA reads TGTGCCTGGTCGGACAGGAACAATGAGCAGTTCTTC.

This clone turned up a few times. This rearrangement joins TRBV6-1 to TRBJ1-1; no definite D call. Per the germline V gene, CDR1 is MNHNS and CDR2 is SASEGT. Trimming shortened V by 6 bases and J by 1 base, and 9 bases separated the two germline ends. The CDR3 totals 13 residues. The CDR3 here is CASRARGNTEAFF. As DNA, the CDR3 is TGTGCCAGCAGGGCCCGAGGGAACACTGAAGCTTTCTTT.

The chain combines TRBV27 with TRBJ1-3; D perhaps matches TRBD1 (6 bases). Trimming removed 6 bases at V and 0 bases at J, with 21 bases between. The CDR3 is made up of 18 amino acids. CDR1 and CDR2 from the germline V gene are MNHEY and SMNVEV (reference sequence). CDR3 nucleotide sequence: TGTGCCAGCAGCTTCCATTGGACAGACGAGGGCTCTGGAAACACCATATATTTT. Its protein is CASSFHWTDEGSGNTIYF.

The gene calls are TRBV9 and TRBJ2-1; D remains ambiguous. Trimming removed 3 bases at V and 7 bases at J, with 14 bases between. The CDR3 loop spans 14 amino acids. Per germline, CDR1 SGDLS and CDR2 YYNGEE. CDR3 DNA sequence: TGTGCCAGCAGCGCAAATGATTTGGGGAATGAGCAGTTCTTC. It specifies CASSANDLGNEQFF.

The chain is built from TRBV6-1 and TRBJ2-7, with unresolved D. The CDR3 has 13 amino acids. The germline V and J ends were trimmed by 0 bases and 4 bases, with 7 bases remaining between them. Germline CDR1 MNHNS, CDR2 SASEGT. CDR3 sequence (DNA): TGTGCCAGCAGTGAAGCGCCCACGTACGAGCAGTACTTC. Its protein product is CASSEAPTYEQYF.

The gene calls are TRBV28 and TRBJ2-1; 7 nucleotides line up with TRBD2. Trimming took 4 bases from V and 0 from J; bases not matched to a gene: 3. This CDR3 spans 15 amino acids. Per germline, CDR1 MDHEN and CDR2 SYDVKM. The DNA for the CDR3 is TGTGCCAGCAGTTCGGGCGGGAGCTCCTACAATGAGCAGTTCTTC. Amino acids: CASSSGGSSYNEQFF.

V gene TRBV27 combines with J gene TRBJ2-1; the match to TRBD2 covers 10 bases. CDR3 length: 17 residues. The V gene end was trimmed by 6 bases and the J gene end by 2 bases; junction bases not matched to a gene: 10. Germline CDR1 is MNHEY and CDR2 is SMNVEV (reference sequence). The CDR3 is CASSPRLTSGPYNEQFF. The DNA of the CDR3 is TGTGCCAGCAGCCCTAGACTGACTAGCGGGCCCTACAATGAGCAGTTCTTC.

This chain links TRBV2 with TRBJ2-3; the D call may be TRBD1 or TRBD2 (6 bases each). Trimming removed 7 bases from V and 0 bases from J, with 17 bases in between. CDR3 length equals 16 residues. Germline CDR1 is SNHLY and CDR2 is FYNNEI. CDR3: CASTIEGGLSTDTQYF. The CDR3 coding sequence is TGTGCCAGCACTATAGAGGGGGGACTGAGCACAGATACGCAGTATTTT.

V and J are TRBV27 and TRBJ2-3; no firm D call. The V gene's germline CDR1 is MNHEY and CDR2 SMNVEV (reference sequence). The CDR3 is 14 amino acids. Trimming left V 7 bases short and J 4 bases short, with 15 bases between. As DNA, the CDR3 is TGTGCCAGCAAGCCTCGCGGTGGCGCAGATACGCAGTATTTT. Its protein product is CASKPRGGADTQYF.

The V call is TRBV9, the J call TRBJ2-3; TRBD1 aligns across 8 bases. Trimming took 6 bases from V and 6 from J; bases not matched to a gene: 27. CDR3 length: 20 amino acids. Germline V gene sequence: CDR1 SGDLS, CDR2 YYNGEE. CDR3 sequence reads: CASTSSPGGQGGSLSDTQYF. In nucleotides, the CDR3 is TGTGCCAGCACCTCGTCCCCAGGGGGCCAAGGGGGGTCCCTTTCCGATACGCAGTATTTT. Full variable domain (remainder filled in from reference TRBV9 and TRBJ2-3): DSGVTQTPKHLITATGQRVTLRCSPRSGDLSVYWYQQSLDQGLQFLIQYYNGEERAKGNILERFSAQQFPDLHSELNLSSLELGDSALYFCASTSSPGGQGGSLSDTQYFGPGTRLTVL.